This TCR beta chain was captured in a study of blood T cell repertoires in COVID-19. In the study overall: Acute-phase and convalescent COVID-19 samples originated in the United States, Italy and Spain. PBMCs, B-cell-depleted T cells, or T cells were the source of the cDNA or gDNA that made up the material.

Germline assignment: CDR1 SNHLY and CDR2 FYNNEI. The ends lost 8 bases at V and 1 base at J; junction bases unmatched: 3. This CDR3 region has 13 residues. The repertoire was sequenced with immunoSEQ multiplex PCR; TCRdb's copy has only in-frame clones and lacks some. The repertoire consists of some 52,000 clones, with more than 75% occurring once and the leading ten covering approximately 16%. The clonotype originates from a human donor with active COVID-19. The donor label of this sample is uncertain. Sequencing input: peripheral blood. J is TRBJ1-1 and V is TRBV2; TRBD1 agrees at 8 bases. CDR3 sequence: CASADRGNTEAFF. The CDR3 nucleotides read TGTGCCAGCGCCGACAGGGGGAACACTGAAGCTTTCTTT. Looking up the rest from reference TRBV2 and TRBJ1-1 gives the full variable domain: EPEVTQTPSHQVTQMGQEVILRCVPISNHLYFYWYRQILGQKVEFLVSFYNNEISEKSEIFDDQFSVERPDGSNFTLKIRSTKLEDSAMYFCASADRGNTEAFFGQGTRLTVV.